This entry lists 17 T cell receptor beta chains sequenced from one sample in a study of beta chain features in type 1 diabetes. General study findings and limits: For Type 1 diabetes patients, all four CD4+ subsets carried TCRB CDR3s that were moderately but significantly shorter.

Their specific antigens are unknown. Expressed TCRB transcripts got sequenced, as all isolated RNA was reverse transcribed. Assay: immunoSEQ multiplex PCR; the TCRdb copy retains only in-frame clones and omits some. The table lists 300,000 or so clones, about 13% of them singletons. Input material: naive CD4+ T cells from blood. These receptors were obtained from a woman in her late teens or twenties with type 1 diabetes.

This clone has only a few counts. The chain uses TRBV10-3 and TRBJ1-1, with 9 bases identical to TRBD1. CDR3 length equals 14 residues. Germline V CDR1 and CDR2: ENHRY, SYGVKD. V was pared by 6 bases and J by 4 bases, with 6 bases of the junction left unmatched. CDR3: CAISRTGVSTEAFF. In DNA, the CDR3 is TGTGCCATCAGCCGGACAGGGGTGAGCACTGAAGCTTTCTTT.

This clone showed up just a few times. The V call is TRBV11-2, the J call TRBJ2-7; D remains unclear. V lost 5 bases to trimming and J lost 13 bases, with 18 bases between them. The CDR3 covers 12 residues. CDR1 SGHAT and CDR2 FQNNGV come from the germline V gene. This CDR3 is CASSMGLASLYV. CDR3 in DNA: TGTGCCAGCAGCATGGGCCTCGCCTCCCTTTACGTC.

There are a few counts of this clone. The rearrangement links TRBV5-1 to TRBJ2-3, with 8 bases that match TRBD2. The CDR3 totals 14 residues. V trimming: 4 bases; J trimming: 1 base; junction bases outside the gene matches: 2. Germline V gene lookup returns CDR1 SGHRS and CDR2 YFSETQ. CDR3 loop: CASSREGRTDTQYF. The CDR3 bases are TGCGCCAGCAGCCGGGAGGGCCGCACAGATACGCAGTATTTT.

This clone was found a few times. V and J are TRBV7-9 and TRBJ1-1; 8 bases agree with TRBD1. Germline V CDR1 and CDR2: SEHNR, FQNEAQ (reference sequence). The CDR3 totals 12 residues. Germline trimming cut 6 bases from V and 7 bases from J; bases unmatched to any gene: 4. The CDR3 nucleotides read TGTGCCAGCAGTTCAGGACAGGGTGAAGCTTTCTTT. Its protein product is CASSSGQGEAFF.

The V call is TRBV19, the J call TRBJ1-5, with 7 bases fitting TRBD1. CDR1 and CDR2 from the germline V gene are LNHDA and SQIVND (reference sequence). This CDR3 region has 15 residues. V was clipped by 5 bases and J by 2 bases; unmatched bases: 6. The CDR3 reads CASSVQGRGNQPQHF. In DNA, the CDR3 is TGTGCCAGTAGTGTACAGGGGAGAGGCAATCAGCCCCAGCATTTT.

This clone was observed a few times. The chain links TRBV28 to TRBJ1-1; 10 bases fit TRBD1. The CDR3 is 15 amino acids. Germline loops: CDR1 MDHEN, CDR2 SYDVKM. The J segment lost 5 bases and the V segment lost 6 bases, leaving 9 bases of the junction unmatched. CDR3 DNA sequence: TGTGCCAGCAGCTCCCCGGGACAGGGGAGGACTGAAGCTTTCTTT. Protein: CASSSPGQGRTEAFF.

This clone was observed a handful of times. J is TRBJ2-1 and V is TRBV5-6, with TRBD2 identical over 11 bases. This CDR3 spans 16 amino acids. With V trimmed by 0 bases and J by 2 bases, 1 base remained unmatched. Per the germline V gene, CDR1 is SGHDT and CDR2 is YYEEEE. The chain's CDR3 is CASSLGSGRAYNEQFF. The CDR3, as DNA: TGTGCCAGCAGCTTGGGTAGCGGGAGGGCCTACAATGAGCAGTTCTTC.

DNA of the CDR3: TGTGCCAGCAGCTTAGGACAGGGAATAAACGGCTACACCTTC. It yields the protein CASSLGQGINGYTF. The rearrangement joins TRBV11-2 to TRBJ1-2, with 7 positions matching TRBD1. CDR1 and CDR2 from the germline V gene are SGHAT and FQNNGV. This CDR3 is built from 14 residues. Unmatched junction bases numbered 7, after V lost 1 base and J lost 8 bases.

The chain has TRBV25-1 and TRBJ1-2, with 7 nucleotides matching TRBD1. The trim removed 3 bases at V and 8 bases at J, leaving 12 bases unmatched. CDR1 is MGHDK, CDR2 SYGVNS, per germline. The CDR3 totals 15 residues. CDR3 bases: TGTGCCAGCAGTGAGACCAGGGGGACGGCCGGGGGCTACACCTTC. Protein sequence: CASSETRGTAGGYTF.

The CDR3 sequence: CASSQRRAGVAHEQYF. Written as DNA, the CDR3 is TGTGCCAGCAGCCAAAGGAGAGCGGGAGTCGCCCACGAGCAGTACTTC. V gene TRBV4-2 combines with J gene TRBJ2-7; 8 bases map to TRBD2. The CDR3 spans 16 residues. V lost 2 bases to trimming and J lost 5 bases; unmatched junction nucleotides: 11. Germline V gene lookup returns CDR1 LGHNA and CDR2 YNFKEQ.

This chain links TRBV5-6 with TRBJ2-7; 12 positions agree with TRBD2. The V gene end was trimmed by 2 bases and the J gene end by 5 bases; junction bases not matched to a gene: 5. CDR3 size: 15 residues. The germline V gene encodes CDR1 SGHDT and CDR2 YYEEEE. CDR3 DNA: TGTGCCAGCAGCTTTGGGACTAGCGGGCGGAACGAGCAGTACGTC. The encoded protein is CASSFGTSGRNEQYV.

This clone was seen a few times. This chain links TRBV28 with TRBJ2-7; D unresolved. The CDR3 contains 11 residues. Trimming stripped 3 bases from V and 13 bases from J, with 13 bases between. Germline loops: CDR1 MDHEN, CDR2 SYDVKM. CDR3 amino acids: CASSLTDTAYF. CDR3 DNA: TGTGCCAGCAGTTTGACCGACACCGCATACTTC.

This clone was observed a few times. The chain employs TRBV19 and TRBJ1-2, with D perhaps TRBD1 (6 bases). The V gene lost 8 bases and the J gene lost 0 bases, with 13 bases spanning the gap. This CDR3 is 14 amino acids long. CDR1 and CDR2 from the germline V gene are LNHDA and SQIVND (reference sequence). The CDR3 region has the DNA TGTGCCAGTCAACAGGGTCGAGCTAACTATGGCTACACCTTC. Its translation is CASQQGRANYGYTF. The full variable domain, rest sourced from reference TRBV19 and TRBJ1-2, is DGGITQSPKYLFRKEGQNVTLSCEQNLNHDAMYWYRQDPGQGLRLIYYSQIVNDFQKGDIAEGYSVSREKKESFPLTVTSAQKNPTAFYLCASQQGRANYGYTFGSGTRLTVV.

This chain joins TRBV18 and TRBJ2-5; 10 bases align to TRBD1. Trimming cost V 5 bases and J 4 bases; bases outside gene matches: 4. From germline, CDR1 is KGHSH and CDR2 LQKENI. The CDR3 consists of 14 residues. CDR3 nucleotides: TGTGCCAGCTCAACAGGGACAGGGGCAGAGACCCAGTACTTC. It encodes CASSTGTGAETQYF.

The chain employs TRBV28 and TRBJ2-7; weak D call: TRBD1 (6 bases). V shed 5 bases and J shed 6 bases, with 17 bases lying between them. Germline V lookup: CDR1 MDHEN, CDR2 SYDVKM. This CDR3 spans 14 amino acids. The CDR3 DNA follows: TGTGCCAGCAGTGTATACAGGGTAGGCCGCGAGCAGTACGTC. Translation gives CASSVYRVGREQYV.

This clone was observed a few times. The J gene is TRBJ2-7, the V gene TRBV5-1; TRBD2 aligns across 10 bases. The ends lost 5 bases at V and 1 base at J; junction bases unmatched: 18. From germline, CDR1 is SGHRS and CDR2 YFSETQ. This CDR3 spans 19 amino acids. The CDR3 region is CASRPGGASGGRRSYEQYF. In nucleotides, the CDR3 is TGCGCCAGCAGACCCGGAGGGGCTAGCGGGGGAAGGAGGTCCTACGAGCAGTACTTC.

This clone has a handful of counts. The CDR3 sequence: CASSSPPGQGNNEQFF. The CDR3 region has the DNA TGCGCCAGCAGCTCCCCCCCGGGACAGGGGAACAATGAGCAGTTCTTC. The genes are TRBV5-1 and TRBJ2-1; 10 bases are a match to TRBD1. Unmatched junction bases numbered 8, after V lost 3 bases and J lost 5 bases. CDR1 is SGHRS and CDR2 is YFSETQ in the germline V gene. This CDR3 is 16 amino acids long.